This is a list of T cell receptor beta chains from one sample in a study of blood T cell repertoires in COVID-19. Here immunoSEQ multiplex PCR was the method, and the copy in TCRdb shows in-frame clones only, minus some. The sample has about 92,000 clones, 91% seen once. The sample comprised peripheral blood. Every receptor here comes from a human donor with active COVID-19. The donor label of this sample is uncertain. Both conserved end residues are trimmed from each CDR3. Each record gives: J gene, V gene, D gene, clone size, CDR3 protein. A D gene is named only where the DNA matches it firmly. The size of a clone is reported for some rows only, either as once, few or many, or as a class for expanded clones.

J: TRBJ1-5
V: TRBV7-9
D: -
size: -
CDR3: ASSRWRPRNQPQH

J: TRBJ2-5
V: TRBV5-1
D: TRBD2
size: -
CDR3: ASSFTFERGVLETQY

J: TRBJ1-3
V: TRBV11-2
D: -
size: -
CDR3: ASSSGFLSGNTIY

J: TRBJ2-1
V: TRBV5-6
D: -
size: -
CDR3: ASSFRGADYNEQF

J: TRBJ1-6
V: TRBV2
D: -
size: once
CDR3: ASRQGSPLH

J: TRBJ2-7
V: TRBV19
D: TRBD1
size: -
CDR3: ASSVRRQGSVQTNLTYEQY

J: TRBJ1-3
V: TRBV19
D: -
size: -
CDR3: ASSRGESGNTIY

J: TRBJ2-1
V: TRBV7-9
D: -
size: -
CDR3: ASSSLGGGTNEQF

J: TRBJ2-7
V: TRBV5-4
D: TRBD1
size: -
CDR3: ASSLDRGPTSQY

J: TRBJ2-7
V: TRBV4-1
D: -
size: few
CDR3: ASSQGETSSSYEQY

J: TRBJ2-5
V: TRBV20-1
D: -
size: -
CDR3: SASLETQY

J: TRBJ1-1
V: TRBV5-1
D: -
size: -
CDR3: ASSLGAGREAF

J: TRBJ1-1
V: TRBV6-5
D: TRBD1
size: once
CDR3: ASSYTTGTGTEAF

J: TRBJ2-3
V: TRBV7-9
D: TRBD2
size: -
CDR3: ASSPIVAGGGTDTQY

J: TRBJ2-1
V: TRBV9
D: -
size: -
CDR3: ASSALPGGGYNEQF

J: TRBJ1-2
V: TRBV5-6
D: TRBD1
size: -
CDR3: ASSPDRVGYT